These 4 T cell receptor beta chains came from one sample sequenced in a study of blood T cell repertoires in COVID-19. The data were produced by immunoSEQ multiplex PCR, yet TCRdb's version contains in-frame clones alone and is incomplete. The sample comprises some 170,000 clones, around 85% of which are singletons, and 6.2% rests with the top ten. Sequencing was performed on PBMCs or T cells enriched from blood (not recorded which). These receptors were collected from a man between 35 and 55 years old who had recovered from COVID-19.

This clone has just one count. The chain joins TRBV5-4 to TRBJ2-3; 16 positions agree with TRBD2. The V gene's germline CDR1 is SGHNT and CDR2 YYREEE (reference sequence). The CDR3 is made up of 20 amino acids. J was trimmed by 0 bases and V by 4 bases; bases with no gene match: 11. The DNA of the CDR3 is TGTGCCAGCAGCCTCACCGTGGGACTAGCGGGAGGGCCTAGCACAGATACGCAGTATTTT. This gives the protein CASSLTVGLAGGPSTDTQYF.

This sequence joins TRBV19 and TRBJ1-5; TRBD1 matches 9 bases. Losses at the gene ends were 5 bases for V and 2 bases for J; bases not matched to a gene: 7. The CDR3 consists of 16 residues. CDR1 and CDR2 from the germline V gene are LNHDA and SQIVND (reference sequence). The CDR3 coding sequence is TGTGCCAGTAGTCTCTATCGGACAGGGGGCAATCAGCCCCAGCATTTT. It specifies CASSLYRTGGNQPQHF.

The CDR3 DNA is TGTGCCAGCAAAAGCGGGGGGGCCTACAATGAGCAGTTCTTC. Its translation: CASKSGGAYNEQFF. J is TRBJ2-1 and V is TRBV5-6; 10 nucleotides agree with TRBD2. V was clipped by 6 bases and J by 2 bases; unmatched bases: 2. The germline gives CDR1 SGHDT, CDR2 YYEEEE. The length of the CDR3 is 14 residues.

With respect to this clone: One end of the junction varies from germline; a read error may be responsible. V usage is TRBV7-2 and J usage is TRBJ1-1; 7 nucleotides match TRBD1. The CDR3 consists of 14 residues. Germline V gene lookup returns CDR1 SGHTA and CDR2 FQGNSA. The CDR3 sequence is CASTLGDRVTEAFF. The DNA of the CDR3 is TGTGCCAGCACCTTAGGTGACAGGGTTACTGAAGCTTTCTTT. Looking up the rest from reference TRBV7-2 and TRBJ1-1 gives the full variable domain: GAGVSQSPSNKVTEKGKDVELRCDPISGHTALYWYRQSLGQGLEFLIYFQGNSAPDKSGLPSDRFSAERTGGSVSTLTIQRTQQEDSAVYLCASTLGDRVTEAFFGQGTRLTVV.